The rows below give T cell receptor beta chains drawn from one sample of a study of cytomegalovirus exposure and HLA in healthy donors. Sequenced by immunoSEQ multiplex PCR; TCRdb stores in-frame clones only, minus some. The table records about 300,000 clones, approximately 90% of them present only once. The specimen sequenced was PBMCs. The receptors stem from a man aged 35-49 years in good health and CMV-seropositive. The CDR3 runs from the conserved cysteine through the conserved F or W. Fields, in order: CDR3 length, V gene, J gene, clone size, D gene, CDR3 DNA, CDR3 protein. The D gene is left open where the match is weak. Size tells how often a clone was seen (once, few, many) or the class of an expanded clone, and some rows leave it out.

13,TRBV28,TRBJ2-7,few,-,TGTGCCAGCAGTTTACCCCCATCCTACGAGCAGTACTTC,CASSLPPSYEQYF
16,TRBV7-3,TRBJ2-5,-,TRBD2,TGTGCCAGCAGCTTAACGTGCCTAGCGGGACAAGAGACCCAGTACTTC,CASSLTCLAGQETQYF
16,TRBV4-3,TRBJ2-1,-,TRBD2,TGCGCCAGCAGCCAATCTAGCGGGAGGGCCTACAATGAGCAGTTCTTC,CASSQSSGRAYNEQFF
15,TRBV2,TRBJ1-4,-,-,TGTGCCAGCAGCCCCGGGACACGAGTTAATGAAAAACTGTTTTTT,CASSPGTRVNEKLFF
17,TRBV7-9,TRBJ1-4,-,TRBD1,TGTTCCAGCAGCGCGGACCCGGGACAGGGCACTAATGAAAAACTGTTTTTT,CSSSADPGQGTNEKLFF
16,TRBV27,TRBJ1-2,-,-,TGTGCCAGCAGTTTAACAGGAACAGGGAATGTCTATGGCTACACCTTC,CASSLTGTGNVYGYTF
15,TRBV6-5,TRBJ2-1,-,TRBD2,TGTGCCAGCAGCCCACGCGGGAGGGTTTACAATGAGCAGTTCTTC,CASSPRGRVYNEQFF
14,TRBV6-1,TRBJ2-1,-,TRBD2,TGTGCCAGCAGTGGAGGGCGGGAGTCCGATGAGCAGTTCTTC,CASSGGRESDEQFF
14,TRBV29-1,TRBJ2-7,-,-,TGCAGCGTTGAATCTGGGGCCTCCTCCTACGAGCAGTACTTC,CSVESGASSYEQYF
16,TRBV7-9,TRBJ2-2,-,-,TGTGCCAGCAGCCCCACCGCAGGATTTCGCACCGGGGAGCTGTTTTTT,CASSPTAGFRTGELFF
16,TRBV4-2,TRBJ2-1,-,-,TGTGCCAGCAGCCCCCGAGCAGGGGACATCTGGCGTGAGCAGTTCTTC,CASSPRAGDIWREQFF
15,TRBV14,TRBJ1-2,-,-,TGTGCCAGCAGCCAAGAGGATGAGGGATACTATGGCTACACCTTC,CASSQEDEGYYGYTF
13,TRBV29-1,TRBJ2-7,-,TRBD1,TGCAGCGTTGAAGACGGACAGGGATTCGAGCAGTACTTC,CSVEDGQGFEQYF
13,TRBV7-3,TRBJ1-6,-,TRBD1,TGTGCCAGCAGCAATACAGGGGGGTCACCCCTCCACTTT,CASSNTGGSPLHF
15,TRBV5-1,TRBJ1-2,-,TRBD1,TGCGCCAGCAGCTTGGGTGGACAGGGTAACTATGGCTACACCTTC,CASSLGGQGNYGYTF
13,TRBV7-9,TRBJ2-2,-,-,TGTGCCAGCAGCTCAACGAACACCGGGGAGCTGTTTTTT,CASSSTNTGELFF
15,TRBV27,TRBJ2-3,-,TRBD1,TGTGCCAGCAGTTTCCGGGACAGGGCTCAAGATACGCAGTATTTT,CASSFRDRAQDTQYF
15,TRBV6-5,TRBJ2-3,once,-,TGTGCCAGCAGTTACCTGCGGGGACGCACAGATACGCAGTATTTT,CASSYLRGRTDTQYF
14,TRBV30,TRBJ1-1,-,-,TGTGCCTGGAGTGCTGGGGGCACGAACACTGAAGCTTTCTTT,CAWSAGGTNTEAFF
13,TRBV27,TRBJ1-5,once,TRBD1,TGTGCCAGCAGTGGGACAGGCAATCAGCCCCAGCATTTT,CASSGTGNQPQHF
11,TRBV19,TRBJ1-2,-,-,TGTGCCAGTAAGGGGCGTCCTGGCTACACCTTC,CASKGRPGYTF
17,TRBV18,TRBJ1-5,-,-,TGTGCCAGCTCACCAGGCCGCGGGGGGACTAGCAATCAGCCCCAGCATTTT,CASSPGRGGTSNQPQHF
12,TRBV27,TRBJ2-7,few,-,TGTGCCAGCAGCCCACAGGGTTACGAGCAGTACTTC,CASSPQGYEQYF
17,TRBV7-9,TRBJ1-1,-,TRBD1,TGTGCCAGCACCCTAGGGCAGGGGGGTCAGCAGAACACTGAAGCTTTCTTT,CASTLGQGGQQNTEAFF
15,TRBV29-1,TRBJ2-3,-,TRBD2,TGCAGCGTAACGGGACTAGCGGGAGGCACAGATACGCAGTATTTT,CSVTGLAGGTDTQYF
11,TRBV6-1,TRBJ2-1,-,-,TGTGCCAGCACCACCTATAATGAGCAGTTCTTC,CASTTYNEQFF
14,TRBV11-2,TRBJ2-5,-,-,TGTGCCAGCAGCTTAGTCCGGGGGAAGGAGACCCAGTACTTC,CASSLVRGKETQYF
16,TRBV5-1,TRBJ1-1,-,TRBD1,TGCGCCAGCAGCTTGGAGGCAGGGACAGTTTATGCTGAAGCTTTCTTT,CASSLEAGTVYAEAFF
13,TRBV7-9,TRBJ1-2,-,-,TGTGCCAGCAGCTCGGACAGTAACTATGGCTACACCTTC,CASSSDSNYGYTF
12,TRBV7-9,TRBJ2-1,-,-,TGTGCCAGCAGCAGTATAGCGGAGTGGCAGTTCTTC,CASSSIAEWQFF
14,TRBV18,TRBJ2-1,-,TRBD2,TGTGCCAGCTCACGGCGGGAGGGGTACAATGAGCAGTTCTTC,CASSRREGYNEQFF
14,TRBV7-9,TRBJ2-5,few,TRBD1,TGTGCCAGCAGCTCGGGACAGCCAGGAGAGACCCAGTACTTC,CASSSGQPGETQYF
17,TRBV10-1,TRBJ2-1,-,-,TGCGCCAGCAGTGGGAGGACAGAGTGGAGCTCCTACAATGAGCAGTTCTTC,CASSGRTEWSSYNEQFF
16,TRBV18,TRBJ1-3,-,-,TGTGCCAGCTCACCATCCCCGAGCCTCTCTGGAAACACCATATATTTT,CASSPSPSLSGNTIYF
17,TRBV28,TRBJ2-5,-,TRBD2,TGTGCCAGCAGTTTCTTGTCCCGTAGCGGGAGGGAAGAGACCCAGTACTTC,CASSFLSRSGREETQYF
14,TRBV27,TRBJ2-2,-,TRBD2,TGTGCCACCCGGGAGGCCTATAACACCGGGGAGCTGTTTTTT,CATREAYNTGELFF
16,TRBV19,TRBJ1-5,-,TRBD1,TGTGCCAGTAATCTCCGGGACAGCCTAGGCCATCAGCCCCAGCATTTT,CASNLRDSLGHQPQHF
15,TRBV7-9,TRBJ1-2,-,-,TGTGCCAGCAGCCCCGGGAGACTTGTGACGGCCGGCTACACCTTC,CASSPGRLVTAGYTF
14,TRBV12-5,TRBJ2-1,-,-,TGTGCTAGTGGTTTGAAGGGGGTCTACAATGAGCAGTTCTTC,CASGLKGVYNEQFF
16,TRBV25-1,TRBJ1-2,-,TRBD1,TGTGCCAGCAGTGAACCCCGGGACAGGGGGGACTATGGCTACACCTTC,CASSEPRDRGDYGYTF
16,TRBV27,TRBJ2-1,-,-,TGTGCCAGCAGTCCGAACAGGGACCCAGATTACAATGAGCAGTTCTTC,CASSPNRDPDYNEQFF
18,TRBV9,TRBJ2-2,once,TRBD2,TGTGCCAGCAGCGCAACAGGACCAGCGGGAGGAGGGGGCGGGGAGCTGTTTTTT,CASSATGPAGGGGGELFF
16,TRBV6-5,TRBJ2-7,once,TRBD1,TGTGCCAGCAGTTTGTCCGGGACAGGGGGGCCCTACGAGCAGTACTTC,CASSLSGTGGPYEQYF
16,TRBV7-6,TRBJ2-1,-,TRBD2,TGTGCCAGCAGCGATCAGTGGACTAGCGGGAGAAATGAGCAGTTCTTC,CASSDQWTSGRNEQFF
13,TRBV7-3,TRBJ2-1,-,-,TGTGCCAGCAGCGCCGGGACTCCCAATGAGCAGTTCTTC,CASSAGTPNEQFF
13,TRBV27,TRBJ1-4,once,-,TGTGCCAGCAGTTTATTAGCGGGCGGGGAACTGTTTTTT,CASSLLAGGELFF
15,TRBV6-1,TRBJ1-5,-,TRBD1,TGTGCCAGCAGTGAAGGGACAGGGAGGATTCAGCCCCAGCATTTT,CASSEGTGRIQPQHF
14,TRBV15,TRBJ2-7,-,-,TGTGCCACCAGCAGAGTTTCCCCCTACTACGAGCAGTACTTC,CATSRVSPYYEQYF
14,TRBV6-5,TRBJ2-7,few,TRBD2,TGTGCCAGCAGTTATGGGACTAGCGGCTACGAGCAGTACTTC,CASSYGTSGYEQYF